These 10 T cell receptor beta chains were all obtained from the same sample, sequenced in a study of CD8+ T cells in alopecia areata. RNA extraction was followed by reverse transcription into cDNA, which acted as the sequencing template. Profiling relied on immunoSEQ multiplex PCR, and the TCRdb table lists in-frame clones only, not all of them. The sample holds approximately 150,000 clones, 45% to 60% seen once. Sequencing was carried out using CD4+ T cells sorted from blood. These receptors all come from a human donor with alopecia areata.

The V call is TRBV2, the J call TRBJ2-1; TRBD2 matches 10 bases. V shed 6 bases and J 6 bases; nucleotides not matched to a gene: 11. Germline lookup yields CDR1 SNHLY and CDR2 FYNNEI. The CDR3 has 16 amino acids. The CDR3 coding sequence is TGTGCCAGCAGGAGGGCTAGCGGGAGCTTCGCCAATGAGCAGTTCTTC. As protein: CASRRASGSFANEQFF.

A few counts support this clone. This chain links TRBV29-1 with TRBJ2-7, with 7 bases fitting TRBD1. The V and J ends lost 6 bases and 1 base, in that order; junction bases with no gene match: 12. The CDR3 runs 15 residues. The germline V gene has CDR1 SQVTM and CDR2 ANQGSEA. CDR3 loop: CSVPRGQLKSYEQYF. The CDR3, as DNA: TGCAGCGTCCCGAGGGGGCAGCTGAAATCCTACGAGCAGTACTTC.

The chain uses TRBV29-1 and TRBJ1-2, with D possibly being TRBD1 (6 bases). Between the trimmed V and J ends, which lost 5 bases and 4 bases, there was a span of 17 bases. Germline CDR1 reads SQVTM; CDR2 reads ANQGSEA. This CDR3 spans 14 amino acids. CDR3 DNA: TGCAGCGTTACACGTACCGGGACAAGCTATGGCTACACCTTC. Translating gives CSVTRTGTSYGYTF.

This rearrangement joins TRBV21-1 to TRBJ1-1. TRBV21-1 is an annotated pseudogene. The CDR3 is made up of 15 amino acids. DNA for the CDR3: TGTGCCAGCAGCAAAGAGGCAAGGGAAAACACTGAAGCTTTCTTT. Its protein is CASSKEARENTEAFF.

The genes are TRBV30 and TRBJ2-3; D gene uncertain. The CDR3 sequence is 11 residues long. Germline-derived CDR1 and CDR2 are GTSNPN and SVGIG (reference sequence). The V gene lost 1 base and the J gene lost 6 bases, with 5 bases spanning the gap. DNA for the CDR3: TGTGCCTGGAGTGGGTCGGATACGCAGTATTTT. Its protein product is CAWSGSDTQYF.

The chain has TRBV23-1 and TRBJ2-1, with a tentative D call TRBD1 (5 bases). TRBV23-1 is an ORF; its function is uncertain. The CDR3 loop spans 18 amino acids. The V and J ends lost 2 bases and 5 bases respectively, with 22 bases between them. This chain's CDR3 is CASSQKKTRVPIHNEQFF. The CDR3 DNA reads TGCGCCAGCAGTCAAAAGAAGACCAGGGTACCCATACACAATGAGCAGTTCTTC.

V and J are TRBV9 and TRBJ2-3; D may be TRBD1 or TRBD2 (6 bases each). Trimming took off 1 base at V and 2 bases at J, with 11 bases between the two ends. The CDR3 consists of 15 residues. CDR1 and CDR2 (germline): SGDLS, YYNGEE. The CDR3 is CASSVRGETTDTQYF. The CDR3 DNA reads TGTGCCAGCAGCGTAAGGGGGGAAACCACAGATACGCAGTATTTT. Drawing the rest from reference TRBV9 and TRBJ2-3, the complete variable domain is DSGVTQTPKHLITATGQRVTLRCSPRSGDLSVYWYQQSLDQGLQFLIQYYNGEERAKGNILERFSAQQFPDLHSELNLSSLELGDSALYFCASSVRGETTDTQYFGPGTRLTVL.

The chain recombines TRBV30 with TRBJ1-1; weak D call: TRBD1 (5 bases). Germline V gene lookup returns CDR1 GTSNPN and CDR2 SVGIG (reference sequence). The V and J ends lost 4 bases and 3 bases respectively, with 12 bases between them. The CDR3 runs 13 residues. The CDR3 is CAWTERRDTEAFF. DNA for the CDR3: TGTGCCTGGACGGAACGCAGGGACACTGAAGCTTTCTTT.

The chain carries TRBV29-1 and TRBJ2-7, with 8 bases fitting TRBD1. The CDR3 loop spans 12 amino acids. The J segment lost 2 bases and the V segment lost 6 bases, leaving 3 bases of the junction unmatched. Germline V lookup: CDR1 SQVTM, CDR2 ANQGSEA. In nucleotides, the CDR3 is TGCAGCGTGGGACAGGAGCCCTACGAGCAGTACTTC. Translating it yields CSVGQEPYEQYF.

This CDR3 is CSAGMTLSVYGYTF. CDR3 nucleotides: TGCAGCGCGGGGATGACCCTCTCTGTCTATGGCTACACCTTC. The chain carries TRBV29-1 and TRBJ1-2; D uncertain. The V and J ends lost 7 bases and 4 bases respectively, with 19 bases between them. This CDR3 is 14 amino acids long. Germline CDR1 and CDR2: SQVTM and ANQGSEA.